The T cell receptor (beta chain) described here comes from a study of T cells of healthy individuals. This clonotype was recorded once. The V and J ends lost 2 bases and 0 bases respectively, with 4 bases between them. The CDR3 consists of 13 residues. Germline V gives CDR1 SGHRS, CDR2 YFSETQ. A single record per CDR3 protein comes from TCRdb applying MiXCR to the 5' RACE reads. Here the sample spans some 100,000 distinct CDR3 sequences, around 17% being singletons. The V call is TRBV5-1, the J call TRBJ2-3; no clear D. This TCR was recovered from a human donor in good health. The CDR3: CASSFGSTDTQYF. CDR3 sequence (DNA): TGCGCCAGCAGCTTCGGAAGCACAGATACGCAGTATTTT.